The 2 T cell receptor beta chains in this list originate from one sample, sequenced in a study of T cell responses to AZD1222 COVID-19 vaccine. The protocol was immunoSEQ multiplex PCR, while the TCRdb copy is restricted to in-frame clones and leaves out a portion. The sample has about 28,000 clones; about 89% are singletons. Sample: peripheral blood, taken on day 0 of AZD1222 vaccination. These receptors all come from an adult in good health.

The CDR3 spells CASSAGPRGTEAFF. DNA of the CDR3: TGTGCCAGTAGTGCGGGCCCGCGAGGCACTGAAGCTTTCTTT. The V call is TRBV19, the J call TRBJ1-1, with D unresolved. The germline V and J ends were trimmed by 5 bases and 4 bases, with 14 bases remaining between them. CDR3 length: 14 residues. CDR1 and CDR2 (germline): LNHDA, SQIVND (reference sequence). Combining the CDR3 with reference TRBV19 and TRBJ1-1 gives the whole variable domain DGGITQSPKYLFRKEGQNVTLSCEQNLNHDAMYWYRQDPGQGLRLIYYSQIVNDFQKGDIAEGYSVSREKKESFPLTVTSAQKNPTAFYLCASSAGPRGTEAFFGQGTRLTVV.

The chain is built from TRBV2 and TRBJ2-7, with a weak D call TRBD2 (5 bases). Germline CDR1 reads SNHLY; CDR2 reads FYNNEI. The length of the CDR3 is 15 residues. Trimming removed 4 bases from V and 3 bases from J, with 16 bases in between. CDR3 protein: CASSVGNSAYYEQYF. CDR3 coding DNA: TGTGCCAGCAGTGTAGGGAATAGCGCATACTACGAGCAGTACTTC. Complete variable domain (other parts from reference TRBV2 and TRBJ2-7): EPEVTQTPSHQVTQMGQEVILRCVPISNHLYFYWYRQILGQKVEFLVSFYNNEISEKSEIFDDQFSVERPDGSNFTLKIRSTKLEDSAMYFCASSVGNSAYYEQYFGPGTRLTVT.